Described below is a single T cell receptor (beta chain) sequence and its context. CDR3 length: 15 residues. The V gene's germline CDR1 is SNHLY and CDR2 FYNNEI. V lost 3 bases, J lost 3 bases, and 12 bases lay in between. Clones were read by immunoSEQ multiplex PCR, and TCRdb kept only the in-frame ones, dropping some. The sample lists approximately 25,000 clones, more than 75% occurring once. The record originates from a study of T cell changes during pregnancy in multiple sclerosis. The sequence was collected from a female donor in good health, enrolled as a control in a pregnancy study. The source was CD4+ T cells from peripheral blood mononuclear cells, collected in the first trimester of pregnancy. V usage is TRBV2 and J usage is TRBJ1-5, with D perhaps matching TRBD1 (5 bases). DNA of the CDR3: TGTGCCAGCAGTGAGGGGGGAATGAACAATCAGCCCCAGCATTTT. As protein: CASSEGGMNNQPQHF.